These T cell receptor beta chains were read from a single sample in a study of T cells in Graves' hyperthyroidism and ophthalmopathy. TCRdb recomputed calls from the multiplex PCR reads with MiXCR, one row per CDR3 protein. The table lists about 600,000 distinct CDR3 sequences, 14% of them singletons. The material sequenced was blood. Receptors were obtained from a woman aged 18-35 years with Graves' ophthalmopathy. Each CDR3 is given with its conserved first and last residue. D genes are given only for firm matches. Size values are once, few and many counts, or a class for expanded clones, and some rows have none.

- TRBJ2-2 TRBV28 many CASSLVRGGSWRLFF TGTGCCAGCAGTTTAGTCAGGGGAGGTTCTTGGCGGCTGTTTTTT
- TRBJ1-1 TRBV7-6 few CASSTIRGGFTEAFF TGTGCCAGCAGTACCATCAGGGGTGGATTCACTGAAGCTTTCTTT
- TRBJ1-5 TRBV2 many CASSPGRGDQPQHF TGTGCCAGCAGCCCGGGACGCGGGGATCAGCCCCAGCATTTT
- TRBJ1-6 TRBV24-1 - CATSGSGRNSPLHF TGTGCCACCAGTGGATCAGGGAGGAATTCACCCCTCCACTTT
- TRBJ2-5 TRBV6-1 - CASSPDLGHEQETQYF TGTGCCAGCAGTCCCGACCTGGGGCACGAACAAGAGACCCAGTACTTC
TRBD1 TRBJ2-2 TRBV4-1 - CASSHPGGNTGELFF TGCGCCAGCAGCCACCCAGGGGGGAACACCGGGGAGCTGTTTTTT
- TRBJ2-1 TRBV3-2 - CASSQTSGVGNNEQFF TGTGCCAGCAGTCAAACTAGCGGGGTAGGGAACAATGAGCAGTTCTTC
- TRBJ2-5 TRBV14 few CASSGGGVIQETQYF TGTGCCAGCAGCGGAGGGGGGGTGATCCAAGAGACCCAGTACTTC
- TRBJ2-1 TRBV7-7 many CASSLGGYSYNEQFF TGTGCTAGCAGCTTGGGCGGGTATTCCTACAATGAGCAGTTCTTC
- TRBJ1-1 TRBV7-3 - CASSSSMDTEAFF TGTGCCAGCAGCTCGTCGATGGACACTGAAGCTTTCTTT
- TRBJ1-2 TRBV9 many CASSVAGGSYGYTF TGTGCCAGCAGCGTAGCGGGAGGATCCTATGGCTACACCTTC
- TRBJ2-7 TRBV10-2 many CASAGHTYEQYF TGCGCCAGCGCGGGACACACCTACGAGCAGTACTTC
- TRBJ2-2 TRBV2 many CASREGGTGELFF TGTGCCAGCAGGGAGGGGGGGACCGGGGAGCTGTTTTTT
TRBD1 TRBJ2-7 TRBV20-1 many CSARRQGYPSYEQYF TGCAGTGCTAGGAGACAGGGGTACCCGTCTTACGAGCAGTACTTC
- TRBJ2-1 TRBV9 many CASAEDGGWNEQFF TGTGCCAGCGCCGAGGACGGGGGTTGGAATGAGCAGTTCTTC
TRBD1 TRBJ2-7 TRBV28 few CASRSGTGATSRTYEQYF TGTGCCAGCAGGTCTGGGACAGGGGCTACTTCGCGCACCTACGAGCAGTACTTC
- TRBJ1-5 TRBV7-6 - CASSSYDGYDQHF TGTGCCAGCAGCTCGTACGATGGGTACGACCAGCATTTT
TRBD1 TRBJ2-3 TRBV19 - CASSIAGGGDTQYF TGTGCCAGTAGTATAGCAGGGGGCGGAGATACGCAGTATTTT
- TRBJ1-5 TRBV20-1 many CSARLSAGQPQHF TGCAGTGCTAGACTCTCAGCGGGTCAGCCCCAGCATTTT
TRBD1 TRBJ1-1 TRBV11-2 many CASSSSGDRDTEAFF TGTGCCAGCAGCTCCTCCGGGGACAGGGACACTGAAGCTTTCTTT
- TRBJ1-5 TRBV28 many CASSLKVAGNQPQHF TGTGCCAGCAGTTTAAAGGTTGCAGGGAATCAGCCCCAGCATTTT
- TRBJ2-7 TRBV6-1 few CASRGGHEQYF TGTGCCAGCAGGGGCGGGCACGAGCAGTACTTC
- TRBJ2-7 TRBV6-6 many CASSYPARSNYEQYF TGTGCCAGCAGTTACCCCGCCAGGTCCAACTACGAGCAGTACTTC
TRBD1 TRBJ2-7 TRBV19 few CASSARDRGVYEQYF TGTGCCAGTAGTGCCCGGGACAGGGGGGTTTACGAGCAGTACTTC
TRBD2 TRBJ2-3 TRBV7-2 - CASSTRTSGFGRGTDTQYF TGTGCCAGCAGCACACGGACTAGCGGGTTCGGGAGAGGCACAGATACGCAGTATTTT
TRBD2 TRBJ2-1 TRBV20-1 many CSAPLAGGDNEQFF TGCAGTGCTCCTCTAGCGGGAGGGGACAATGAGCAGTTCTTC
- TRBJ2-7 TRBV13 - CASSSPISYEQYF TGTGCCAGCAGCTCCCCCATTTCCTACGAGCAGTACTTC
TRBD1 TRBJ1-1 TRBV9 - CASSASGGLSF TGTGCCAGCAGCGCTTCAGGGGGCCTTTCGTTT
- TRBJ1-5 TRBV19 - CASRGRGAGSNQPQHF TGTGCCAGTAGGGGACGGGGGGCGGGTAGCAATCAGCCCCAGCATTTT
- TRBJ1-1 TRBV6-1 - CASSAISTEAFF TGTGCCAGCAGTGCGATAAGCACTGAAGCTTTCTTT
- TRBJ1-5 TRBV5-5 many CASSPMLGTGQPQHF TGTGCCAGCAGCCCAATGCTTGGGACGGGACAGCCCCAGCATTTT
TRBD2 TRBJ2-5 TRBV7-6 few CASSSGGLAGAETQYF TGTGCCAGCAGCTCCGGGGGTCTAGCGGGAGCCGAGACCCAGTACTTC
TRBD1 TRBJ1-5 TRBV5-6 - CASSGGQGRDQPQHF TGTGCCAGCAGCGGCGGACAGGGGAGGGATCAGCCCCAGCATTTT
- TRBJ2-2 TRBV28 many CASSFVPSTTGELFF TGTGCCAGCAGTTTTGTGCCTAGTACCACCGGGGAGCTGTTTTTT
- TRBJ2-6 TRBV28 many CASRGGLGANVLTF TGTGCCAGCAGGGGGGGGCTCGGGGCCAACGTCCTGACTTTC